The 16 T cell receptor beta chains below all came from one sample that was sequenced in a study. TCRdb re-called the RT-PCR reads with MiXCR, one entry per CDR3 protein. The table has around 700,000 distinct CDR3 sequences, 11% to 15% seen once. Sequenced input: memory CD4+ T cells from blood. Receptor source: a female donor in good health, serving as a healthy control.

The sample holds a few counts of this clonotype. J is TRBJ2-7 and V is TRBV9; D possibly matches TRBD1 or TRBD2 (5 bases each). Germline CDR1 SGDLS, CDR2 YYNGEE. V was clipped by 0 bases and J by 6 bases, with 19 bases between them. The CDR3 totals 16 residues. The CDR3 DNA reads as TGTGCCAGCAGCGTAGCTCCGCTTGGGGGAGATTCCGAGCAGTACTTC. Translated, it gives CASSVAPLGGDSEQYF.

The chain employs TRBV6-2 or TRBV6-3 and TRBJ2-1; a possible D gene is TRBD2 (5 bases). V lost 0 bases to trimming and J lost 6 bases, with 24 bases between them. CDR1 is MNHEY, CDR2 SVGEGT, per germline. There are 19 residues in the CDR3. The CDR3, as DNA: TGTGCCAGCAGTTACTCGTCCCCCGCACTAGACACTCACCGCAATGAGCAGTTCTTC. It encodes CASSYSSPALDTHRNEQFF.

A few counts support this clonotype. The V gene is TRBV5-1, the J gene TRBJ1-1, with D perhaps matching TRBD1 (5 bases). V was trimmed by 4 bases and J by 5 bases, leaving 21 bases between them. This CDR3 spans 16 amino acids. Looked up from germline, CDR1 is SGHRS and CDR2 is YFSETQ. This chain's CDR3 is CASSPQTGDFGTEAFF. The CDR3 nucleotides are TGCGCCAGCAGCCCCCAAACAGGTGATTTCGGGACTGAAGCTTTCTTT.

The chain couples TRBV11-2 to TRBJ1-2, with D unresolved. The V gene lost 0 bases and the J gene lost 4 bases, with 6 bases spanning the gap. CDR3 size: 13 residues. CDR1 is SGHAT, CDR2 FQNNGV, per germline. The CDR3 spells CASSLDRRYGYTF. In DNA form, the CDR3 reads TGTGCCAGCAGCTTAGATAGGCGCTATGGCTACACCTTC.

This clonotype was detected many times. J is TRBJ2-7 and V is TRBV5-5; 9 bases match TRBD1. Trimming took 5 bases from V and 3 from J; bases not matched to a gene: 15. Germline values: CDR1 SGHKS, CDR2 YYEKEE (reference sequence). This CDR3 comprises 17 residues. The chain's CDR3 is CASRAGTGTLGLYEQYF. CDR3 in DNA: TGTGCCAGCAGAGCCGGGACAGGGACCTTGGGCCTCTACGAGCAGTACTTC.

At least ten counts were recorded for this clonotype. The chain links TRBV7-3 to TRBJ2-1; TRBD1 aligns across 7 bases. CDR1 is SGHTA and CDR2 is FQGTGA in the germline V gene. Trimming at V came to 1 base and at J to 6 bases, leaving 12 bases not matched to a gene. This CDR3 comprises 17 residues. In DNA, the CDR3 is TGTGCCAGCAGCTTAATCCCTCCTGGTGGGACAGTCAATGAGCAGTTCTTC. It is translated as CASSLIPPGGTVNEQFF.

The DNA of the CDR3 is TGTGCCAGCAGCCCAGTGCGGGGGACTACGCCCTACGAGCAGTACTTC. This translates into CASSPVRGTTPYEQYF. The V gene is TRBV3-1, the J gene TRBJ2-7; 7 nucleotides agree with TRBD2. Germline assignment: CDR1 LGHDT and CDR2 YNNKEL (reference sequence). The CDR3 consists of 16 residues. Trimming at V came to 4 bases and at J to 2 bases, leaving 11 bases not matched to a gene.

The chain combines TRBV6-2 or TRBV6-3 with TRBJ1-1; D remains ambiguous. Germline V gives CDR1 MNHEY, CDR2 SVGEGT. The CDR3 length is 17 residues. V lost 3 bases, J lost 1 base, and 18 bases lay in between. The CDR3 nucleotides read TGTGCCAGCAGTTATCCCCAGGCGTCGGCGGCGAACACTGAAGCTTTCTTT. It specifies CASSYPQASAANTEAFF.

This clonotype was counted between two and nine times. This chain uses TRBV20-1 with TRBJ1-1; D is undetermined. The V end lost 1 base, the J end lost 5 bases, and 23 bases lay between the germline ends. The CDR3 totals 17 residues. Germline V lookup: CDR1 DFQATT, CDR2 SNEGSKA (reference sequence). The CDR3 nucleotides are TGCAGTGCTAGAGCAAGGGCCGGCCTAACGATTCGGACTGAAGCTTTCTTT. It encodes CSARARAGLTIRTEAFF.

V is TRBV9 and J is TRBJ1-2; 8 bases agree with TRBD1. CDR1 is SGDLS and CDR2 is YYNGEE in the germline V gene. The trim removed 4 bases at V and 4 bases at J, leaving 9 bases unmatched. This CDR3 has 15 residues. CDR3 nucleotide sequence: TGTGCCAGCAGCCCGCGGACAGGGCAGACCTATGGCTACACCTTC. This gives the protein CASSPRTGQTYGYTF.

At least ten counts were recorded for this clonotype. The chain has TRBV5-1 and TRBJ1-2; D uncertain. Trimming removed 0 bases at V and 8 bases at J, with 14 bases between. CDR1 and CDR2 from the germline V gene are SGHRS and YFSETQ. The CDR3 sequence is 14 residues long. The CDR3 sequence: CASSLGASTMGYTF. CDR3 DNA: TGCGCCAGCAGCTTGGGAGCCTCAACTATGGGCTACACCTTC.

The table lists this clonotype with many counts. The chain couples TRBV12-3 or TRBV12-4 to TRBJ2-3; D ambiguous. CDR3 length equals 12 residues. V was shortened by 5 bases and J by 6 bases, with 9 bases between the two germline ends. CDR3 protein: CASSPTLDTQYF. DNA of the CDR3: TGTGCCAGCAGTCCCACACTGGATACGCAGTATTTT.

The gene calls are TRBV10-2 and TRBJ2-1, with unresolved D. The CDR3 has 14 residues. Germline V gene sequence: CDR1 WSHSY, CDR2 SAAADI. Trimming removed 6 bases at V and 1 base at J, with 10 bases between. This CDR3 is CASRREASYNEQFF. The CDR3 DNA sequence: TGCGCCAGCAGGAGAGAGGCATCCTACAATGAGCAGTTCTTC.

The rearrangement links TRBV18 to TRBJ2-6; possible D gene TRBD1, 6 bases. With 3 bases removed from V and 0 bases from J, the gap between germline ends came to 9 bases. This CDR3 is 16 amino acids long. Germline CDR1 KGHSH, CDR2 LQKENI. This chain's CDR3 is CASSPRTDSGANVLTF. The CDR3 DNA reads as TGTGCCAGCTCACCCCGGACAGACTCTGGGGCCAACGTCCTGACTTTC.

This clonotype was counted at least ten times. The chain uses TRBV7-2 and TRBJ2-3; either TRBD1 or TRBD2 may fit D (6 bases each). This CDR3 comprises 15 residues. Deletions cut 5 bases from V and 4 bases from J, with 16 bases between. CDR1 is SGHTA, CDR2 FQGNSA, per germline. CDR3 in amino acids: CASSINGGSADTQYF. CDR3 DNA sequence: TGTGCCAGCAGCATAAACGGGGGCTCGGCAGATACGCAGTATTTT.

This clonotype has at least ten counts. This chain's CDR3 is CSAAGVNEQFF. Here the CDR3 DNA reads TGCAGTGCTGCGGGGGTCAATGAGCAGTTCTTC. The V and J genes are TRBV20-1 and TRBJ2-1, with 7 bases aligning to TRBD2. The CDR3 loop spans 11 amino acids. Trimming took 5 bases from V and 6 from J; bases not matched to a gene: 1. Per germline, CDR1 DFQATT and CDR2 SNEGSKA (reference sequence).